The 9 T cell receptor beta chains presented below share a single source sample, sequenced in a study of blood T cell repertoires in COVID-19. Only in-frame clones appear in the TCRdb table, and some are missing; sequencing was by immunoSEQ multiplex PCR. The sample includes approximately 130,000 clones, approximately 80% of them seen just once. The source material was peripheral blood. Receptors originate from a human donor in a cohort sampled during active COVID-19.

On this clone itself: The germline gene is not matched at one end of the junction; a read error may be the cause. V is TRBV7-7 and J is TRBJ2-3; 13 nucleotides match TRBD2. The germline CDR1 and CDR2 sequences are SSHAT and FNYEAQ (reference sequence). The CDR3 length is 21 residues. The CDR3 region has the DNA TGTGCTAGCAGCTTAGGCCCCAAGTGGACTAGCGGGGGATCTAGCACAGATACGCAGTATTTT. Amino acid sequence: CASSLGPKWTSGGSSTDTQYF.

The rearrangement links TRBV4-3 to TRBJ2-2; TRBD1 agrees at 7 bases. The V gene's germline CDR1 is LGHNA and CDR2 YSLEER. This CDR3 is 15 amino acids long. V lost 0 bases, J lost 6 bases, and 4 bases stayed unmatched. The CDR3 region is CASSQDGQGAGELFF. The CDR3 DNA reads as TGCGCCAGCAGCCAAGATGGGCAGGGGGCCGGGGAGCTGTTTTTT.

This clone has just a few counts. The gene calls are TRBV7-6 and TRBJ2-7, with D possibly matching TRBD1 (5 bases). CDR3 length equals 14 residues. V was trimmed by 0 bases and J by 6 bases, leaving 12 bases between them. Germline CDR1 and CDR2: SGHVS and FNYEAQ. Written as DNA, the CDR3 is TGTGCCAGCAGCTTAGCGGCAGGGTTGTCCGAGCAGTACTTC. Its translation is CASSLAAGLSEQYF.

The rearrangement links TRBV10-2 to TRBJ2-3; 7 bases are a match to TRBD1. The junction had 8 bases not matched to a gene; V was cut back by 8 bases and J by 3 bases. CDR3 size: 14 residues. Germline-derived CDR1 and CDR2 are WSHSY and SAAADI. The CDR3 sequence: CASGGDRATDTQYF. The DNA of the CDR3 is TGCGCCAGCGGGGGTGACAGGGCGACAGATACGCAGTATTTT.

This clone was observed a handful of times. This chain connects TRBV24-1 to TRBJ2-2, with 9 bases fitting TRBD1. CDR1 and CDR2 (germline): KGHDR, SFDVKD. Trimming removed 3 bases from V and 4 bases from J; junction bases left unmatched: 14. This CDR3 spans 19 amino acids. This chain's CDR3 is CATSDPPGTGSSRTGELFF. The CDR3 nucleotides are TGTGCCACCAGTGATCCCCCCGGGACAGGGTCTTCCCGCACCGGGGAGCTGTTTTTT.

There are a few counts of this clone. J is TRBJ2-7 and V is TRBV7-2; TRBD1 might be the D (6 bases). The CDR3 length is 15 residues. Per germline, CDR1 SGHTA and CDR2 FQGNSA. The V gene lost 2 bases and the J gene lost 3 bases, with 14 bases spanning the gap. The chain's CDR3 is CASSLHTGTYYEQYF. CDR3 nucleotide sequence: TGTGCCAGCAGCTTACATACCGGGACATACTACGAGCAGTACTTC.

The chain uses TRBV5-5 and TRBJ2-5, with 8 nucleotides matching TRBD1. CDR1 and CDR2 from the germline V gene are SGHKS and YYEKEE (reference sequence). Germline trimming cut 5 bases from V and 3 bases from J; bases unmatched to any gene: 15. The CDR3 is 17 amino acids. As DNA, the CDR3 is TGTGCCAGCAGTTCGGACAGGGAAGGGGTGCGTAAAGAGACCCAGTACTTC. This sequence encodes CASSSDREGVRKETQYF.

The rearrangement links TRBV5-4 to TRBJ1-1; maybe TRBD1 (5 bases). CDR3 length: 14 residues. V was shortened by 4 bases and J by 1 base, with 11 bases between the two germline ends. CDR1 SGHNT and CDR2 YYREEE come from the germline V gene (reference sequence). CDR3 sequence reads: CASSRTRWNTEAFF. CDR3 DNA sequence: TGTGCCAGCAGCCGGACAAGGTGGAACACTGAAGCTTTCTTT.

The rearrangement links TRBV28 to TRBJ2-1, with a possible D match to TRBD2 (5 bases). V was trimmed by 1 base and J by 8 bases, leaving 9 bases between them. CDR1 and CDR2 (germline): MDHEN, SYDVKM. CDR3 length: 13 residues. CDR3 coding DNA: TGTGCCAGCAGTTTATTGGCGGGCTATGAGCAGTTCTTC. This encodes CASSLLAGYEQFF.